This TCR beta chain originates from a study of cytomegalovirus exposure and HLA in healthy donors. Study conclusions and caveats: Later genetic work tied a missense DCLRE1C variant to beta-chain V and J trimming. Some V segments could not be told apart, so they were left out, TRBV6-2 and TRBV6-3 among them.

For this clone: The antigen is undetermined.

The PCR had 60 Vbeta and 13 Jbeta primers. Repertoires were generated with immunoSEQ multiplex PCR, while TCRdb's copy carries only in-frame clones and drops some. In the table there are roughly 190,000 clones, 62% of which are singletons. The CDR3 spans 13 residues. Germline V gene lookup returns CDR1 MDHEN and CDR2 SYDVKM. V was pared by 2 bases and J by 11 bases, with 1 base of the junction left unmatched. The donors (healthy individuals) were bone marrow donors. The sample taken for sequencing was PBMCs. The receptor was derived from a man aged 35-49 years in good health and CMV-seronegative. The chain recombines TRBV28 with TRBJ1-6, with 9 bases aligning to TRBD1. CDR3 in amino acids: CASSLGTGPPLHF. The CDR3 DNA follows: TGTGCCAGCAGTTTAGGGACAGGGCCACCCCTCCACTTT.